This TCR beta chain was observed in a study of early T cells in non-severe SARS-CoV-2 infection. A single record per CDR3 protein comes from TCRdb applying MiXCR to the 5' RACE reads. Among around 40,000 distinct CDR3 sequences listed, about 6% were seen once. Germline-derived CDR1 and CDR2 are MGHRA and YSYEKL. V dropped 5 bases and J dropped 3 bases, with 11 bases sitting between them. CDR3 size: 14 residues. This clonotype was counted ten times or more. V and J are TRBV4-1 and TRBJ1-5; D unresolved. What was sequenced was whole blood. This TCR was recovered from an adult who was a healthcare worker with PCR-confirmed SARS-CoV-2 infection or an uninfected control (not recorded which). The CDR3 protein is CASSIVGTNQPQHF. CDR3 nucleotides: TGCGCCAGCAGCATCGTGGGCACCAATCAGCCCCAGCATTTT.